This TCR beta chain was sequenced for a study of diagnostic markers for celiac disease. For each CDR3 protein, TCRdb gives one entry from its re-call of the reads, without DNA. The sample's table shows some 3,300 distinct CDR3 sequences. This clonotype is called medium-sized based on its frequency. This CDR3 comprises 13 residues. Germline V gene data show CDR1 as DFQATT and CDR2 as SNEGSKA (reference sequence). This chain joins TRBV20-1 and TRBJ2-5. The source is a human donor. This table probably holds off-target reads from a library built for another chain. Sequencing was carried out using either unsorted cells or a sorted T cell fraction (not recorded which). CDR3 amino acids: CSASLGIGETQYF.